The rows below give T cell receptor beta chains drawn from one sample of a study of T-cell reconstitution after alpha-beta-depleted transplantation in children. TCRdb recomputed calls from the PCR reads with MiXCR, one row per CDR3 protein. This table holds 150,000 to 200,000 distinct CDR3 sequences, over 8.5% found once. The sequencing used PBMCs, collected before TCRalphabeta/CD19-depleted stem cell transplant. All receptors come from a boy aged 2 to 9 with acute myeloid leukemia, due to receive a stem cell transplant. The CDR3 runs from the conserved cysteine through the conserved F or W. Fields, in order: D gene, J gene, clone size, V gene, CDR3 protein, CDR3 DNA. D genes are given only for firm matches. Size tells how often a clone was seen (once, few, many) or the class of an expanded clone, and some rows leave it out.

D: TRBD2
J: TRBJ2-1
size: NA
V: TRBV20-1
CDR3: CSASLAGGGVNEQFF
DNA: TGCAGTGCGAGCCTAGCGGGGGGGGGAGTAAATGAGCAGTTCTTC

D: TRBD1
J: TRBJ2-5
size: many
V: TRBV24-1
CDR3: CATSDYSGTGKKTQYF
DNA: TGTGCCACCAGTGACTACTCCGGGACAGGGAAAAAGACCCAGTACTTC

D: TRBD2
J: TRBJ2-1
size: many
V: TRBV15
CDR3: CATNWGLAGFGEQFF
DNA: TGTGCCACCAACTGGGGACTAGCGGGATTTGGTGAGCAGTTCTTC

D: NA
J: TRBJ2-1
size: many
V: TRBV4-2
CDR3: CASSQDRPGYNEQFF
DNA: TGTGCCAGCAGCCAAGATCGGCCAGGCTACAATGAGCAGTTCTTC

D: NA
J: TRBJ2-2
size: many
V: TRBV7-7
CDR3: CASSLGPKGPGELFF
DNA: TGTGCCAGCAGCTTAGGACCGAAGGGCCCCGGGGAGCTGTTTTTT

D: NA
J: TRBJ1-4
size: NA
V: TRBV6-5
CDR3: CASSLAGRDEKLFF
DNA: TGTGCCAGCAGTTTGGCTGGGCGGGATGAAAAACTGTTTTTT

D: NA
J: TRBJ1-5
size: many
V: TRBV20-1
CDR3: CSSGLNNQPQHF
DNA: TGCAGTTCCGGACTGAACAATCAGCCCCAGCATTTT

D: NA
J: TRBJ2-7
size: NA
V: TRBV20-1
CDR3: CSARPTGAYEQYF
DNA: TGCAGTGCTAGACCGACGGGGGCCTACGAGCAGTACTTC

D: NA
J: TRBJ1-4
size: many
V: TRBV5-6
CDR3: CASSLDWGADEKLFF
DNA: TGTGCCAGCAGCTTGGATTGGGGCGCGGATGAAAAACTGTTTTTT

D: TRBD2
J: TRBJ2-2
size: many
V: TRBV28
CDR3: CASSFSMAGADTGELFF
DNA: TGTGCCAGCAGTTTTTCAATGGCGGGAGCGGACACCGGGGAGCTGTTTTTT

D: TRBD1
J: TRBJ1-5
size: many
V: TRBV7-9
CDR3: CASSSTGVQPQHF
DNA: TGTGCCAGCAGCTCAACAGGGGTTCAGCCCCAGCATTTT

D: NA
J: TRBJ2-1
size: few
V: TRBV6-2/TRBV6-3
CDR3: CASSLSDEQFF
DNA: TGTGCCAGCAGCTTGAGCGATGAGCAGTTCTTC

D: TRBD1
J: TRBJ1-2
size: many
V: TRBV7-9
CDR3: CASSWDSYGYTF
DNA: TGTGCCAGCAGCTGGGACAGCTATGGCTACACCTTC

D: NA
J: TRBJ1-2
size: many
V: TRBV7-2
CDR3: CASSLEGHSYGYTF
DNA: TGTGCCAGCAGCTTGGAGGGACACAGCTATGGCTACACCTTC

D: TRBD2
J: TRBJ2-3
size: many
V: TRBV20-1
CDR3: CSARLAGEGFTDTQYF
DNA: TGCAGTGCTAGACTAGCGGGGGAAGGATTCACAGATACGCAGTATTTT

D: TRBD2
J: TRBJ2-1
size: many
V: TRBV20-1
CDR3: CSASTSGISQSFF
DNA: TGCAGTGCTTCGACTAGCGGGATTTCCCAGTCGTTCTTC

D: TRBD2
J: TRBJ2-7
size: many
V: TRBV20-1
CDR3: CSARGLGLAFNEQYF
DNA: TGCAGTGCTAGGGGATTAGGACTAGCGTTCAACGAGCAGTACTTC

D: TRBD1
J: TRBJ1-2
size: many
V: TRBV27
CDR3: CASSKMPSGGHYGYTF
DNA: TGTGCCAGCAGCAAAATGCCTTCAGGGGGCCACTATGGCTACACCTTC

D: NA
J: TRBJ2-3
size: NA
V: TRBV10-3
CDR3: CAISHVASTVLSTDTQYF
DNA: TGTGCCATCAGTCATGTTGCCTCGACAGTTTTGTCCACAGATACTCAGTATTTT

D: NA
J: TRBJ2-5
size: NA
V: TRBV28
CDR3: CAIGPGLTTCQETQYF
DNA: TGTGCCATCGGCCCCGGACTGACGACCTGCCAAGAGACCCAGTACTTC

D: NA
J: TRBJ1-3
size: many
V: TRBV7-2
CDR3: CASSLAATPNSGNTIYF
DNA: TGTGCCAGCAGCTTAGCGGCGACACCGAACTCTGGAAACACCATATATTTT

D: TRBD1
J: TRBJ2-2
size: NA
V: TRBV7-6
CDR3: CASSFGRGTGTGELFF
DNA: TGTGCCAGCAGCTTTGGTCGCGGGACAGGCACCGGGGAGCTGTTTTTT